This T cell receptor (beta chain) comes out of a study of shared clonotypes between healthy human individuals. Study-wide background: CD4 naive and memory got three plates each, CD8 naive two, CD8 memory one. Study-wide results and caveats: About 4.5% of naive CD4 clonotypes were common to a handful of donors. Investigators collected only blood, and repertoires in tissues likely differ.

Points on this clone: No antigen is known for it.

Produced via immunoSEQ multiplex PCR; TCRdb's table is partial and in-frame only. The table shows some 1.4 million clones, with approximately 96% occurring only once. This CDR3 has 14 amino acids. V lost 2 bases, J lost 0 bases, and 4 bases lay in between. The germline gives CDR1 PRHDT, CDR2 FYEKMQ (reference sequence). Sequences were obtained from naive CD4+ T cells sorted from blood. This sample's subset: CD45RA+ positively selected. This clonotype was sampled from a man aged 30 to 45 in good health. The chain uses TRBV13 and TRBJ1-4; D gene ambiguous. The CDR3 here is CASSLTTTNEKLFF. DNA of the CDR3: TGTGCCAGCAGCTTAACAACAACTAATGAAAAACTGTTTTTT.